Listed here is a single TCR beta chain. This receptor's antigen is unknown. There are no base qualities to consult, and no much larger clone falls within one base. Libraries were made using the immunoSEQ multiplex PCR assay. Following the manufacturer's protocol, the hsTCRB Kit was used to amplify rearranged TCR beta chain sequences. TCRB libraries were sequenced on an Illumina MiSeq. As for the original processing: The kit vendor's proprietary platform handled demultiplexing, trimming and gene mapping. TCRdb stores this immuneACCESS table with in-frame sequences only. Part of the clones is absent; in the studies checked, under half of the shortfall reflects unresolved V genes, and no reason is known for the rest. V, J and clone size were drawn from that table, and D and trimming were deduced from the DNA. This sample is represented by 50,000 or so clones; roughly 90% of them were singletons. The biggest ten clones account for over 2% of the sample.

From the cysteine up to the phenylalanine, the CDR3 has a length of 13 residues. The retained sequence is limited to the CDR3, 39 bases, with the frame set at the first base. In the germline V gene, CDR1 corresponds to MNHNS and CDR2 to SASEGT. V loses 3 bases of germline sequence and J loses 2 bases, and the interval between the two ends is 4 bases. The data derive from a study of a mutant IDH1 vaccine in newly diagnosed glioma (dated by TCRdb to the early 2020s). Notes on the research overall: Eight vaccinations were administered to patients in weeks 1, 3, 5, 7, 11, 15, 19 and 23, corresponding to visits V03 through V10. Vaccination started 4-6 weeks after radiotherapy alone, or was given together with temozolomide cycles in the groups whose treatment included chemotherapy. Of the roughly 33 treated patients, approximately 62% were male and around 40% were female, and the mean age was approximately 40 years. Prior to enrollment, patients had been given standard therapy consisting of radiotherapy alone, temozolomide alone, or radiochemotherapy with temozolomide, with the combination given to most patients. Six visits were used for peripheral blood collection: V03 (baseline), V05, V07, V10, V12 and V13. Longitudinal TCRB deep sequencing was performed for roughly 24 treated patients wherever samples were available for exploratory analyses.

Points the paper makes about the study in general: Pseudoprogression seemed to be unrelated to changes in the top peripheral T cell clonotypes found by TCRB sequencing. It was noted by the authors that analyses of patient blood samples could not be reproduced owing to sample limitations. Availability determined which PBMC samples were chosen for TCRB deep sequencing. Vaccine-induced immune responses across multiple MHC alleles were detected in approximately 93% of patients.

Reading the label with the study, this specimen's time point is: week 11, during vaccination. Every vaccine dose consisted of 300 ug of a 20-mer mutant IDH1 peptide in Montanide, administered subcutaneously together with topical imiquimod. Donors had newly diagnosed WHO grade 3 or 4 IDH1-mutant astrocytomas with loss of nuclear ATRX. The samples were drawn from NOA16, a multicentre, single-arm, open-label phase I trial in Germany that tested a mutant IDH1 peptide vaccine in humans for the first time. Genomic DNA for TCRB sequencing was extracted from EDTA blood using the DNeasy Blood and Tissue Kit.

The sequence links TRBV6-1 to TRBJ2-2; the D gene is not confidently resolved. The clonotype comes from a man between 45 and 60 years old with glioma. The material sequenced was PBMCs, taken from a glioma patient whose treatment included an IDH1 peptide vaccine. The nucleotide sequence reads TGTGCCAGCAGTGACGGAAACACCGGGGAGCTGTTTTTT. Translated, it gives CASSDGNTGELFF.